The entry below gives a single TCR beta chain sequence along with its context. The antigen it recognizes is unknown. No quality values exist for individual bases; no much larger clone is one base distant. Reading the germline V gene gives CDR1 KGHDR and CDR2 SFDVKD. V is clipped by 5 bases and J by 1 base, and the sequence between their germline boundaries is 13 bases long. From cysteine to phenylalanine, the CDR3 is 15 amino acids long. Left in the record is the CDR3 DNA by itself, 45 bases read in frame from the first base. The sequencer listed for this sample is Illumina HiSeq 1500. TCRdb trimmed the raw reads at Q25, called clones with MiXCR and kept productive beta chains. Every CDR3 protein is listed once, alongside the most common genes and DNA of its rows. For this sample the table gives 680,000 or so distinct CDR3 sequences, of which about a third were detected only once. Under 3.5% of the sample is held by the ten biggest clonotypes.

The data derive from a study of T cell repertoires in cytomegalovirus infection (dated by TCRdb to between 2018 and 2020). About the study as a whole: The HLA type of each donor mattered for the analysis, because public TCR beta signatures pointed to carriage of CMV infection along with the matching HLA type.

Results and caveats for the whole study, not just this receptor: The ex vivo response was dominated by HLA-C-restricted CMV-specific TCR beta clonotypes, and the single most frequent clonotype in two of eight donors was supplied by these HLA-C-restricted clonotypes. In both this cohort and an independent roughly 400-donor cohort, the cumulative frequency of public TCR beta family members distinguished carriers of CMV infection plus the relevant HLA type.

The clonotype comes from a human donor in good health (CMV status not recorded). Some clones in this sample may be carry-over from other donors' samples. The chain couples TRBV24-1 to TRBJ1-1; a confident D gene designation cannot be given. The specimen was PBMCs. CDR3 sequence: CATSGGSTGNTEAFF. The DNA reads as follows: TGTGCCACCAGTGGCGGATCTACGGGGAACACTGAAGCTTTCTTT.